These 32 T cell receptor beta chains were sequenced from one sample in a study of OX40 agonist ivuxolimab in advanced cancers. Sequenced by immunoSEQ multiplex PCR; TCRdb stores in-frame clones only, minus some. The sample contains 33,000 or so clones, 87% of which appear only once. Sequenced material: CD4+ or CD8+ T cells sorted from blood, taken in a trial of the OX40 agonist ivuxolimab. All receptors derive from an adult with an advanced solid tumor such as melanoma, head and neck, liver or kidney cancer.

The rearrangement links TRBV6-5 to TRBJ2-5; tentatively, D is TRBD1 (6 bases). This CDR3 is 12 amino acids long. Trimming left V 4 bases short and J 10 bases short, with 13 bases between. CDR1 and CDR2 (germline): MNHEY, SVGAGI. This chain's CDR3 is CASSSPGRGQYF. For the CDR3, the DNA is TGTGCCAGCAGTTCCCCGGGCAGGGGCCAGTACTTC.

This chain joins TRBV6-5 and TRBJ2-1; 12 bases map to TRBD2. Germline V CDR1 and CDR2: MNHEY, SVGAGI. Trimming took 1 base from V and 6 from J; bases not matched to a gene: 4. The CDR3 is 16 residues long. CDR3 bases: TGTGCCAGCAGTTACTACTCTAGCGGGAGGGTCAATGAGCAGTTCTTC. It is translated as CASSYYSSGRVNEQFF.

V and J are TRBV6-1 and TRBJ1-4; no firm D call. From germline, CDR1 is MNHNS and CDR2 SASEGT. V lost 4 bases, J lost 5 bases, and 14 bases lay in between. The CDR3 covers 15 residues. The CDR3 DNA sequence: TGTGCCAGCAGTGGATGGGGTGGAGGGAATGAAAAACTGTTTTTT. Translation: CASSGWGGGNEKLFF.

The chain uses TRBV5-6 and TRBJ1-4; no clear D gene. The CDR3 runs 14 residues. Germline CDR1 is SGHDT and CDR2 is YYEEEE. Trimming removed 2 bases from V and 0 bases from J, with 5 bases in between. The CDR3 reads CASSFSPTNEKLFF. The CDR3 DNA follows: TGTGCCAGCAGCTTCAGCCCAACTAATGAAAAACTGTTTTTT.

The chain joins TRBV27 to TRBJ1-1; D is uncertain. This CDR3 has 14 amino acids. CDR1 is MNHEY and CDR2 is SMNVEV in the germline V gene (reference sequence). Trimming removed 3 bases at V and 0 bases at J, with 8 bases between. The CDR3 is CASSFYAMNTEAFF. CDR3 bases: TGTGCCAGCAGTTTTTACGCAATGAACACTGAAGCTTTCTTT.

The chain is built from TRBV5-1 and TRBJ2-5; D gene ambiguous. CDR1 and CDR2 from the germline V gene are SGHRS and YFSETQ. The CDR3 length is 16 residues. V was clipped by 3 bases and J by 2 bases, with 17 bases between them. CDR3 sequence (DNA): TGCGCCAGCAGCTCCGTATACGACCTCAATCAAGAGACCCAGTACTTC. This translates into CASSSVYDLNQETQYF.

The chain recombines TRBV18 with TRBJ2-7; TRBD1 aligns across 8 bases. This CDR3 contains 15 residues. J gave up 2 bases and V 4 bases, and 7 bases lay outside the gene matches. Germline CDR1 reads KGHSH; CDR2 reads LQKENI. For the CDR3, the DNA is TGTGCCAGCTCACTCGGACAGGGCTTTACCTACGAGCAGTACTTC. It specifies CASSLGQGFTYEQYF.

The chain uses TRBV18 and TRBJ2-5; tentatively, D is TRBD1 (6 bases). Matching the DNA end better, TRBJ2-7 makes the J call doubtful. This CDR3 has 14 amino acids. Germline-derived CDR1 and CDR2 are KGHSH and LQKENI. Here the CDR3 reads CASSPNTGHYEQYF. Written as DNA, the CDR3 is TGTGCCAGCTCACCGAATACAGGGCATTACGAGCAGTACTTC.

The J gene is TRBJ1-5, the V gene TRBV9; D is uncertain. V was shortened by 0 bases and J by 5 bases, with 12 bases between the two germline ends. Germline V gene data show CDR1 as SGDLS and CDR2 as YYNGEE. The CDR3 spans 15 residues. The DNA for the CDR3 is TGTGCCAGCAGCGTAGGGGCTCGGGAAGATCAGCCCCAGCATTTT. Translating gives CASSVGAREDQPQHF.

The V and J genes are TRBV11-2 and TRBJ2-2; the match to TRBD1 covers 10 bases. This CDR3 contains 15 residues. The germline V gene encodes CDR1 SGHAT and CDR2 FQNNGV. With V trimmed by 3 bases and J by 6 bases, 4 bases remained unmatched. The CDR3 DNA sequence: TGTGCCAGCAGCTTGGGGACAGGGGCCCCCGGGGAGCTGTTTTTT. Translated, it gives CASSLGTGAPGELFF.

This clone was found a few times. The CDR3 spells CATSRDARTVNEKLFF. DNA of the CDR3: TGTGCCACCAGCAGAGATGCCCGGACAGTAAATGAAAAACTGTTTTTT. V gene TRBV15 combines with J gene TRBJ1-4, with TRBD1 as a possible D gene (6 bases). CDR3 length: 16 residues. The ends were cut back, 0 bases at V and 5 bases at J, with 13 bases in the middle. CDR1 LNHNV and CDR2 YYDKDF come from the germline V gene (reference sequence).

The rearrangement uses TRBV6-4 and TRBJ2-3; D is perhaps TRBD1 (6 bases). Germline V CDR1 and CDR2: MRHNA, SNTAGT. The CDR3 runs to 16 residues. With 4 bases removed from V and 2 bases from J, the gap between germline ends came to 16 bases. CDR3 in amino acids: CASSASRDTLTDTQYF. The CDR3 coding sequence is TGTGCCAGCAGTGCCTCCCGGGACACTCTCACAGATACGCAGTATTTT.

The rearrangement links TRBV7-2 to TRBJ1-4, with D perhaps TRBD1 (6 bases). This CDR3 is 14 amino acids long. V shed 5 bases and J shed 5 bases, with 12 bases lying between them. Germline V lookup: CDR1 SGHTA, CDR2 FQGNSA. The CDR3 sequence is CASSANRENEKLFF. The CDR3 nucleotides are TGTGCCAGCAGCGCCAACAGGGAAAATGAAAAACTGTTTTTT.

The chain carries TRBV2 and TRBJ2-3, with D perhaps TRBD1 (5 bases). CDR1 and CDR2 from the germline V gene are SNHLY and FYNNEI. Trimming cost V 6 bases and J 0 bases, with 13 bases left between them. This CDR3 has 15 residues. The CDR3 coding sequence is TGTGCCAGCAGGTCCCAGGGTCAAAGCACAGATACGCAGTATTTT. Protein: CASRSQGQSTDTQYF.

This clone has just a few counts. The chain combines TRBV20-1 with TRBJ1-3, with D unclear. V was pared by 6 bases and J by 3 bases, with 6 bases between. In germline, CDR1 is DFQATT, CDR2 SNEGSKA (reference sequence). The CDR3 extends over 11 amino acids. The CDR3 DNA sequence: TGCAGTGCCTACGGTGGAAACACCATATATTTT. Translated, it gives CSAYGGNTIYF.

The J gene is TRBJ2-5, the V gene TRBV18, with 7 bases fitting TRBD1. V lost 3 bases to trimming and J lost 6 bases; unmatched junction nucleotides: 10. Germline V lookup: CDR1 KGHSH, CDR2 LQKENI. CDR3 length equals 15 residues. The DNA for the CDR3 is TGTGCCAGCTCACCTACGACAGGGAAGGAACAGACCCAGTACTTC. It yields the protein CASSPTTGKEQTQYF.

This clone was detected only once. The chain couples TRBV14 to TRBJ1-2, with D perhaps TRBD1 (6 bases). The CDR3 consists of 17 residues. With 3 bases removed from V and 3 bases from J, the gap between germline ends came to 20 bases. CDR1 is SGHDN, CDR2 FVKESK, per germline. The CDR3 DNA reads TGTGCCAGCAGCCAGGTCAAGGGGGATGTCGGGGACTATGGCTACACCTTC. Translating gives CASSQVKGDVGDYGYTF.

The V and J genes are TRBV6-5 and TRBJ1-1, with D possibly being TRBD1 (5 bases). V lost 6 bases and J lost 4, with 18 bases in between. The CDR3 is made up of 15 amino acids. Germline loops: CDR1 MNHEY, CDR2 SVGAGI. CDR3 sequence: CASRPTLGGSTEAFF. In nucleotides, the CDR3 is TGTGCCAGCAGACCCACATTGGGGGGGAGCACTGAAGCTTTCTTT.

V gene TRBV11-2 combines with J gene TRBJ2-2; D not resolved. Germline CDR1 is SGHAT and CDR2 is FQNNGV. The CDR3 is 13 residues long. The ends were cut back, 5 bases at V and 7 bases at J, with 11 bases in the middle. CDR3 loop: CASSTGPGGELFF. The CDR3 DNA sequence: TGTGCCAGCAGCACCGGGCCAGGCGGGGAGCTGTTTTTT.

The J gene is TRBJ2-7, the V gene TRBV7-9; D perhaps matches TRBD2 (5 bases). The V gene's germline CDR1 is SEHNR and CDR2 FQNEAQ (reference sequence). Trimming shortened V by 5 bases and J by 1 base, and 12 bases separated the two germline ends. The CDR3 is 14 residues long. The CDR3 reads CASSPGLYSYEQYF. The CDR3 DNA sequence: TGTGCCAGCAGCCCCGGACTGTATTCCTACGAGCAGTACTTC.

The V gene is TRBV6-4, the J gene TRBJ2-1; D may match TRBD1 or TRBD2 (5 bases each). V shed 3 bases and J shed 1 base, with 13 bases lying between them. CDR1 and CDR2 (germline): MRHNA, SNTAGT. The CDR3 is 16 amino acids. The CDR3 DNA sequence: TGTGCCAGCAGTGAGGATCCCGAGGGGTCCTACAATGAGCAGTTCTTC. It encodes CASSEDPEGSYNEQFF.

The chain recombines TRBV7-2 with TRBJ1-1; 9 positions agree with TRBD1. Germline CDR1 and CDR2: SGHTA and FQGNSA. The V and J ends lost 5 bases and 4 bases, in that order; junction bases with no gene match: 5. CDR3 length equals 14 residues. CDR3: CASSLGQGSTEAFF. The CDR3 region has the DNA TGTGCCAGCAGCCTGGGACAGGGAAGCACTGAAGCTTTCTTT.

In its sample, this clone was seen once. This rearrangement joins TRBV19 to TRBJ2-1; a weak D match, TRBD2 (6 bases). The CDR3 is 16 amino acids. V dropped 3 bases and J dropped 2 bases, with 14 bases sitting between them. CDR1 is LNHDA and CDR2 is SQIVND in the germline V gene (reference sequence). The CDR3 DNA reads TGTGCCAGTAGTATTGGGAGGCGGCCCACCTACAATGAGCAGTTCTTC. Encoded protein: CASSIGRRPTYNEQFF.

This chain connects TRBV19 to TRBJ2-5; TRBD2 agrees at 7 bases. The germline CDR1 and CDR2 sequences are LNHDA and SQIVND (reference sequence). V lost 6 bases, J lost 3 bases, and 4 bases stayed unmatched. The CDR3 extends over 13 amino acids. The CDR3 protein is CASSRGLEETQYF. The CDR3, as DNA: TGTGCCAGTAGCCGCGGACTAGAAGAGACCCAGTACTTC.

V and J are TRBV5-8 and TRBJ2-7; possible D gene TRBD2, 6 bases. The CDR3 covers 14 residues. Per germline, CDR1 SGHTS and CDR2 YDEGEE. V was pared by 0 bases and J by 2 bases, with 9 bases between. CDR3 sequence (DNA): TGTGCCAGCAGCTTGGCCCCGGGAGCCTACGAGCAGTACTTC. Translating gives CASSLAPGAYEQYF.

The rearrangement uses TRBV27 and TRBJ2-1; 12 bases match TRBD2. J was trimmed by 9 bases and V by 5 bases; bases with no gene match: 8. Germline CDR1 MNHEY, CDR2 SMNVEV (reference sequence). The CDR3 is 15 amino acids. CDR3 region: CASSTQTSGSLEQFF. The CDR3 bases are TGTGCCAGCAGTACGCAGACTAGCGGGAGTCTTGAGCAGTTCTTC.

This chain uses TRBV15 with TRBJ1-4; TRBD1 might be the D (5 bases). The CDR3 length is 14 residues. The ends were cut back, 8 bases at V and 4 bases at J, with 14 bases in the middle. Germline V CDR1 and CDR2: LNHNV, YYDKDF (reference sequence). Written as DNA, the CDR3 is TGTGCCACCCGACTCGACAGAAATAATGAAAAACTGTTTTTT. This translates into CATRLDRNNEKLFF.

The rearrangement joins TRBV6-5 to TRBJ2-7; 9 bases align to TRBD2. This CDR3 is built from 15 residues. Germline CDR1 MNHEY, CDR2 SVGAGI. Germline trimming cut 5 bases from V and 0 bases from J; bases unmatched to any gene: 5. CDR3 in amino acids: CASSPGTSISYEQYF. In DNA form, the CDR3 reads TGTGCCAGCAGTCCCGGGACTAGCATCTCCTACGAGCAGTACTTC.

The genes are TRBV10-1 and TRBJ1-1; tentative D call: TRBD1 (6 bases). The germline V gene encodes CDR1 WNHNN and CDR2 SYGVQD (reference sequence). V dropped 6 bases and J dropped 9 bases, with 20 bases sitting between them. This CDR3 is built from 14 residues. The chain's CDR3 is CASSISRDTMKAFF. DNA for the CDR3: TGCGCCAGCAGCATATCCCGGGACACAATGAAAGCTTTCTTT.

This clone was seen only once. The genes are TRBV2 and TRBJ2-4, with TRBD2 identical over 11 bases. The CDR3 consists of 15 residues. Losses at the gene ends were 8 bases for V and 7 bases for J; bases not matched to a gene: 10. The V gene's germline CDR1 is SNHLY and CDR2 FYNNEI. The DNA of the CDR3 is TGTGCCAGCGGCTTAGCGGGAGGGCCCGGGAACATTCAGTACTTC. Amino acid sequence: CASGLAGGPGNIQYF.

The genes are TRBV5-1 and TRBJ2-4; a possible D gene is TRBD1 (6 bases). The CDR3 totals 14 residues. Germline V gives CDR1 SGHRS, CDR2 YFSETQ. V was cut by 4 bases and J by 4 bases, with 12 bases left in between. The CDR3 sequence: CASSPTGQKNIQYF. As DNA, the CDR3 is TGCGCCAGCAGCCCCACTGGACAGAAAAACATTCAGTACTTC.

The genes are TRBV2 and TRBJ2-2; TRBD2 matches at 7 bases. The V gene end was trimmed by 10 bases and the J gene end by 5 bases; junction bases not matched to a gene: 7. CDR1 is SNHLY and CDR2 is FYNNEI in the germline V gene. This CDR3 region has 13 residues. The DNA for the CDR3 is TGTGCCACCGGGGGAGGGGCTACCGGGGAGCTGTTTTTT. It yields the protein CATGGGATGELFF.